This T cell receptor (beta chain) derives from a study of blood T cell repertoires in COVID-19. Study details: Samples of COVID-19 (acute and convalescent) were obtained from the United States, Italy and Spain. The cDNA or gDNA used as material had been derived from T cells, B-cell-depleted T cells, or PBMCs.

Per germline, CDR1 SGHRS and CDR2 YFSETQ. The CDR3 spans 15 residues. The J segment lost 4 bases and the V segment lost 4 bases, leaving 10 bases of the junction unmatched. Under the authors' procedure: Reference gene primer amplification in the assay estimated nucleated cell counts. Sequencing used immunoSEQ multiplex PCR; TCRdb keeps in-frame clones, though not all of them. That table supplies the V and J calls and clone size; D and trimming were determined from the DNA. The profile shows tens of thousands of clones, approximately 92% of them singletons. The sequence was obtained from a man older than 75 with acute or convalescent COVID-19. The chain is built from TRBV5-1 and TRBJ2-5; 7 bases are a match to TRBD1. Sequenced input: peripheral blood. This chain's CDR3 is CASSLLQGEGETQYF. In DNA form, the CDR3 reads TGCGCCAGCAGCCTCCTTCAGGGGGAAGGAGAGACCCAGTACTTC. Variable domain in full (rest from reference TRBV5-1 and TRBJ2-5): KAGVTQTPRYLIKTRGQQVTLSCSPISGHRSVSWYQQTPGQGLQFLFEYFSETQRNKGNFPGRFSGRQFSNSRSEMNVSTLELGDSALYLCASSLLQGEGETQYFGPGTRLLVL.